The 30 T cell receptor beta chains presented below share a single source sample, sequenced in a study of blood T cell repertoires in COVID-19. Sequencing was performed with immunoSEQ multiplex PCR; in TCRdb, only in-frame clones are kept and a portion is missing. The sample records 150,000 to 200,000 clones, more than 80% being singletons. Sequenced sample: PBMCs or T cells enriched from blood (not recorded which). Every receptor here comes from a middle-aged man who had recovered from COVID-19.

This chain joins TRBV12-2 and TRBJ2-5; the table's TRBD2 call for D was not verified on the DNA. TRBV12-2 is shown as a pseudogene. The CDR3 covers 16 residues. CDR3 protein: CASRFPSGGPWETQYF. As DNA, the CDR3 is TGTGCAAGTCGCTTTCCTAGCGGGGGCCCCTGGGAGACCCAGTACTTC.

V usage is TRBV24-1 and J usage is TRBJ2-2, with 7 positions matching TRBD1. Germline CDR1 and CDR2: KGHDR and SFDVKD. The CDR3 sequence is 18 residues long. The CDR3 region is CPTNPGTEFAGLSGELFF. CDR3 coding DNA: TGTCCGACAAATCCCGGGACAGAGTTCGCCGGTTTGTCCGGGGAGCTGTTTTTT.

This clone has only a few counts. The rearrangement uses TRBV6-1 and TRBJ2-7; no clear D. Germline assignment: CDR1 MNHNS and CDR2 SASEGT. The CDR3 spans 11 residues. The V and J ends lost 2 bases and 6 bases respectively, with 5 bases between them. The CDR3: CASSESVEQYF. The DNA for the CDR3 is TGTGCCAGCAGTGAATCGGTCGAGCAGTACTTC.

The chain has TRBV18 and TRBJ2-7, with TRBD1 identical over 11 bases. The CDR3 is 15 residues long. Germline V CDR1 and CDR2: KGHSH, LQKENI. The junction had 4 bases not matched to a gene; V was cut back by 4 bases and J by 2 bases. The CDR3 protein is CASSQPGQGAYEQYF. CDR3 nucleotide sequence: TGTGCCAGCTCACAACCGGGACAGGGGGCCTACGAGCAGTACTTC.

This chain uses TRBV5-1 with TRBJ1-2; D is uncertain. CDR3 length equals 13 residues. CDR1 and CDR2 from the germline V gene are SGHRS and YFSETQ. Trimming took off 2 bases at V and 2 bases at J, with 7 bases between the two ends. The CDR3 DNA is TGCGCCAGCAGCTTAGCTGCGAACTATGGCTACACCTTC. Its translation is CASSLAANYGYTF.

This sequence joins TRBV6-4 and TRBJ2-3; tentatively, D is TRBD1 (5 bases). This CDR3 region has 13 residues. The V end was cut by 2 bases, the J end by 5 bases, with 8 bases between. Germline lookup yields CDR1 MRHNA and CDR2 SNTAGT. CDR3: CASSDRQGDTQYF. CDR3 nucleotide sequence: TGTGCCAGCAGTGACCGTCAGGGAGATACGCAGTATTTT.

The chain uses TRBV30 and TRBJ2-5, with 14 bases lining up with TRBD2. CDR3 length: 17 residues. The V and J ends lost 4 bases and 0 bases, in that order; junction bases with no gene match: 7. CDR1 and CDR2 from the germline V gene are GTSNPN and SVGIG (reference sequence). The CDR3 sequence: CAWTPGLAGVYQETQYF. The CDR3 DNA is TGTGCCTGGACCCCGGGACTAGCGGGGGTATACCAAGAGACCCAGTACTTC.

The chain links TRBV7-9 to TRBJ1-1; 7 bases agree with TRBD1. Germline assignment: CDR1 SEHNR and CDR2 FQNEAQ (reference sequence). With 5 bases clipped from V and 10 bases from J, the junction kept 7 bases outside the gene matches. The CDR3 spans 12 residues. CDR3 nucleotide sequence: TGTGCCAGCAGCCCGACAGGGTCACGAGCTTTCTTT. This translates into CASSPTGSRAFF.

The chain combines TRBV5-1 with TRBJ1-1; D unresolved. The CDR3 is 14 amino acids. The germline V gene encodes CDR1 SGHRS and CDR2 YFSETQ. The V and J ends lost 8 bases and 3 bases respectively, with 17 bases between them. The CDR3 loop reads CAREVTRGDTEAFF. The CDR3 DNA reads TGCGCCAGAGAGGTAACTCGAGGCGACACTGAAGCTTTCTTT.

The rearrangement uses TRBV9 and TRBJ1-6; 8 bases align to TRBD1. CDR1 and CDR2 from the germline V gene are SGDLS and YYNGEE. J lost 9 bases, V lost 1 base, and 3 bases had no gene match. The CDR3 extends over 14 amino acids. The CDR3 DNA follows: TGTGCCAGCAGCGTAAACAGGGGGGGTTCACCCCTCCACTTT. It translates to CASSVNRGGSPLHF.

The chain links TRBV10-3 to TRBJ2-2; a possible D gene is TRBD2 (7 bases). Trimming removed 0 bases from V and 4 bases from J, with 12 bases in between. CDR3 length equals 16 residues. Germline CDR1 is ENHRY and CDR2 is SYGVKD. In nucleotides, the CDR3 is TGTGCCATCAGTGAGTCGAGGGGGGGACCCACCGGGGAGCTGTTTTTT. Protein sequence: CAISESRGGPTGELFF.

CDR3 residues: CASSVGSGGDGYTF. In DNA, the CDR3 is TGTGCCAGCAGCGTAGGATCGGGGGGAGATGGCTACACCTTC. The chain links TRBV9 to TRBJ1-2; D might be TRBD1 (5 bases). This CDR3 contains 14 residues. Looked up from germline, CDR1 is SGDLS and CDR2 is YYNGEE. V shed 0 bases and J shed 6 bases, with 12 bases lying between them.

The gene calls are TRBV9 and TRBJ1-1, with D possibly matching TRBD1 (6 bases). Trimming took off 4 bases at V and 1 base at J, with 17 bases between the two ends. This CDR3 region has 16 residues. Per the germline V gene, CDR1 is SGDLS and CDR2 is YYNGEE. CDR3 nucleotides: TGTGCCAGCAGCCTCGGACAGACTATGTGGAACACTGAAGCTTTCTTT. It specifies CASSLGQTMWNTEAFF.

This clone was seen a single time. V is TRBV5-1 and J is TRBJ1-1, with 10 bases aligning to TRBD1. CDR3 length: 15 residues. CDR1 SGHRS and CDR2 YFSETQ come from the germline V gene. The V gene end was trimmed by 4 bases and the J gene end by 4 bases; junction bases not matched to a gene: 7. CDR3 nucleotides: TGCGCCAGCAGCCTGGCGACAGGGGGCTTCACTGAAGCTTTCTTT. Its translation is CASSLATGGFTEAFF.

The rearrangement links TRBV7-2 to TRBJ1-3, with TRBD1 matching 9 bases. Losses at the gene ends were 3 bases for V and 11 bases for J; bases not matched to a gene: 8. The CDR3 is 14 amino acids. CDR1 and CDR2 from the germline V gene are SGHTA and FQGNSA. The CDR3 DNA follows: TGTGCCAGCAGCTTCCCGGGACAGGGAAGCCCCATATATTTT. Its translation: CASSFPGQGSPIYF.

The V call is TRBV4-1, the J call TRBJ2-7; 9 nucleotides line up with TRBD2. The CDR3 covers 15 residues. Germline V gene data show CDR1 as MGHRA and CDR2 as YSYEKL. The V and J ends lost 5 bases and 3 bases, in that order; junction bases with no gene match: 8. CDR3 DNA: TGCGCCAGCAGCTTGAGTAGCGGGGGCCTCTACGAGCAGTACTTC. The encoded protein is CASSLSSGGLYEQYF.

This chain connects TRBV18 to TRBJ2-5; D remains unclear. The CDR3 totals 14 residues. Germline CDR1 reads KGHSH; CDR2 reads LQKENI. Trimming stripped 3 bases from V and 4 bases from J, with 12 bases between. The CDR3 DNA follows: TGTGCCAGCTCACCCTCTGGCGGCGGAGAGACCCAGTACTTC. Amino acids: CASSPSGGGETQYF. Complete variable domain (other parts from reference TRBV18 and TRBJ2-5): NAGVMQNPRHLVRRRGQEARLRCSPMKGHSHVYWYRQLPEEGLKFMVYLQKENIIDESGMPKERFSAEFPKEGPSILRIQQVVRGDSAAYFCASSPSGGGETQYFGPGTRLLVL.

This chain joins TRBV7-2 and TRBJ1-1; tentative D call: TRBD1 (6 bases). CDR1 is SGHTA, CDR2 FQGNSA, per germline. Trimming left V 3 bases short and J 8 bases short, with 13 bases between. This CDR3 is 13 amino acids long. In DNA, the CDR3 is TGTGCCAGCAGCTTTAATTGGGGGCAAGAAGCTTTCTTT. Translated: CASSFNWGQEAFF.

The rearrangement joins TRBV3-1 (or the pseudogene TRBV3-2) to TRBJ1-1, with 7 bases identical to TRBD1. Losses at the gene ends were 4 bases for V and 5 bases for J; bases not matched to a gene: 13. Per germline, CDR1 LGHDT and CDR2 YNNKEL (reference sequence). The CDR3 runs to 16 residues. CDR3 sequence reads: CASSRQGDAAGTEAFF. CDR3 nucleotide sequence: TGTGCCAGCAGCCGACAGGGTGACGCGGCGGGAACTGAAGCTTTCTTT.

This clone was observed a few times. V and J are TRBV5-4 and TRBJ1-4, with 9 bases matching TRBD1. Germline V lookup: CDR1 SGHNT, CDR2 YYREEE (reference sequence). V shed 4 bases, J shed 4 bases, and the junction held 5 bases outside the gene matches. The CDR3 sequence is 15 residues long. CDR3 sequence (DNA): TGTGCCAGCAGCCCTCGACAGGGGGTTAATGAAAAACTGTTTTTT. This encodes CASSPRQGVNEKLFF. Supplemented by reference TRBV5-4 and TRBJ1-4, the full variable domain reads ETGVTQSPTHLIKTRGQQVTLRCSSQSGHNTVSWYQQALGQGPQFIFQYYREEENGRGNFPPRFSGLQFPNYSSELNVNALELDDSALYLCASSPRQGVNEKLFFGSGTQLSVL.

This clone has a handful of counts. The chain recombines TRBV27 with TRBJ1-2; 8 bases align to TRBD1. V lost 5 bases, J lost 0 bases, and 8 bases stayed unmatched. From germline, CDR1 is MNHEY and CDR2 SMNVEV (reference sequence). The CDR3 spans 16 residues. The CDR3 nucleotides read TGTGCCAGCAGTGGGCAGGGGGCTGGAGCTAACTATGGCTACACCTTC. It yields the protein CASSGQGAGANYGYTF.

This clone has more than one count but fewer than ten. The V gene is TRBV19, the J gene TRBJ1-1, with 9 bases that match TRBD1. Germline V gene lookup returns CDR1 LNHDA and CDR2 SQIVND (reference sequence). This CDR3 has 16 residues. The ends lost 5 bases at V and 1 base at J; junction bases unmatched: 8. In DNA form, the CDR3 reads TGTGCCAGTAGTTACGGGACAGGGATAGGGAACACTGAAGCTTTCTTT. This codes for CASSYGTGIGNTEAFF. Full variable domain (outside the CDR3, taken from reference TRBV19 and TRBJ1-1): DGGITQSPKYLFRKEGQNVTLSCEQNLNHDAMYWYRQDPGQGLRLIYYSQIVNDFQKGDIAEGYSVSREKKESFPLTVTSAQKNPTAFYLCASSYGTGIGNTEAFFGQGTRLTVV.

This clone turned up a few times. The chain carries TRBV5-8 and TRBJ1-6; 7 bases line up with TRBD1. The length of the CDR3 is 17 residues. Germline V lookup: CDR1 SGHTS, CDR2 YDEGEE. The junction had 9 bases not matched to a gene; V was cut back by 4 bases and J by 2 bases. CDR3 sequence reads: CASSMGSGGPYNSPLHF. The CDR3 region has the DNA TGTGCCAGCAGCATGGGTTCAGGGGGGCCCTATAATTCACCCCTCCACTTT.

The chain recombines TRBV7-9 with TRBJ2-7, with 8 bases that match TRBD2. V dropped 5 bases and J dropped 4; count of bases not matched to a gene: 4. This CDR3 has 13 amino acids. Germline V gene lookup returns CDR1 SEHNR and CDR2 FQNEAQ (reference sequence). The CDR3 DNA is TGTGCCAGCAGCCCCGGGGGGGCGTACGAGCAGTACTTC. This encodes CASSPGGAYEQYF.

The J gene is TRBJ2-7, the V gene TRBV10-3, with D perhaps TRBD1 (6 bases). The germline V gene encodes CDR1 ENHRY and CDR2 SYGVKD. Trimming pared 2 bases from V and 6 bases from J, leaving 20 bases between. CDR3 length: 16 residues. For the CDR3, the DNA is TGTGCCATCAGTGAGCAGGGGCGGATCTTATTCGGCGAGCAGTACTTC. This translates into CAISEQGRILFGEQYF.

This chain joins TRBV3-1 (or the pseudogene TRBV3-2) and TRBJ2-4; maybe TRBD2 (6 bases). V lost 4 bases and J lost 4, with 17 bases in between. Germline V gives CDR1 LGHDT, CDR2 YNNKEL (reference sequence). This CDR3 has 16 amino acids. The CDR3 is CASSRGETDGKNIQYF. Here the CDR3 DNA reads TGTGCCAGCAGCCGCGGGGAAACCGATGGGAAAAACATTCAGTACTTC.

The chain has TRBV6-1 and TRBJ2-7; D unresolved. Germline values: CDR1 MNHNS, CDR2 SASEGT. The CDR3 has 14 residues. V shed 0 bases and J shed 3 bases, with 9 bases lying between them. The CDR3 spells CASSEALWLYEQYF. DNA of the CDR3: TGTGCCAGCAGTGAAGCGCTTTGGCTCTACGAGCAGTACTTC.

This clone appeared once. The chain carries TRBV14 and TRBJ2-7; 9 bases match TRBD2. V was clipped by 1 base and J by 2 bases; unmatched bases: 6. Looked up from germline, CDR1 is SGHDN and CDR2 is FVKESK. This CDR3 is built from 16 residues. CDR3: CASSQGTGTSPYEQYF. DNA of the CDR3: TGTGCCAGCAGCCAAGGGACCGGGACTAGCCCCTACGAGCAGTACTTC.

V gene TRBV4-3 combines with J gene TRBJ2-1, with D maybe TRBD2 (6 bases). V lost 4 bases to trimming and J lost 2 bases, with 12 bases between them. This CDR3 spans 15 amino acids. Germline CDR1 and CDR2: LGHNA and YSLEER. The CDR3 loop is CASSRSGVPYNEQFF. CDR3 nucleotides: TGCGCCAGCAGCCGATCGGGGGTCCCCTACAATGAGCAGTTCTTC.

The CDR3 DNA reads TGTGCTAGTGGTTTGGGACAGGGGCTCTACGAGCAGTACTTC. The encoded protein is CASGLGQGLYEQYF. This chain connects TRBV12-5 to TRBJ2-7; 8 bases align to TRBD1. The CDR3 runs to 14 residues. The germline gives CDR1 LGHNT, CDR2 FRNRAP. V dropped 1 base and J dropped 3; count of bases not matched to a gene: 2. Full variable domain (rest looked up from reference TRBV12-5 and TRBJ2-7): DARVTQTPRHKVTEMGQEVTMRCQPILGHNTVFWYRQTMMQGLELLAYFRNRAPLDDSGMPKDRFSAEMPDATLATLKIQPSEPRDSAVYFCASGLGQGLYEQYFGPGTRLTVT.